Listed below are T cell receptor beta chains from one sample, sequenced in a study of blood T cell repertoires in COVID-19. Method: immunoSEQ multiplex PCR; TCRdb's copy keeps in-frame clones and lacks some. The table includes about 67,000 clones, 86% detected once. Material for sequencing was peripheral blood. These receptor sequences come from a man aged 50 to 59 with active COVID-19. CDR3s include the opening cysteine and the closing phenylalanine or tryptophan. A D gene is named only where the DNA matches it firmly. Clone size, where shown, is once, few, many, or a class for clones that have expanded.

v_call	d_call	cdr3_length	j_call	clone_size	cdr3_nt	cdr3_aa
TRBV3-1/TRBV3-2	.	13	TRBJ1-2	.	TGTGCCAGCAGCCGACAGACTAACTATGGCTACACCTTC	CASSRQTNYGYTF
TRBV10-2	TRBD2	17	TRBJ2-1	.	TGCGCCAGCAGGGAATGGACTAGCGCGGTTGGGCAGGATGAGCAGTTCTTC	CASREWTSAVGQDEQFF
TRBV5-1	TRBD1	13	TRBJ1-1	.	TGCGCCAGCCAGGGACAGTTGAACACTGAAGCTTTCTTT	CASQGQLNTEAFF
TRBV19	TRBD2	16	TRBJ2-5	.	TGTGCCAGTAGTACTAGCGGGGGGGGCCGTTCCGAGACCCAGTACTTC	CASSTSGGGRSETQYF
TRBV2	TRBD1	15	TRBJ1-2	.	TGTGCCAGCAGTTTTACAGGGGCCCCGAACTATGGCTACACCTTC	CASSFTGAPNYGYTF
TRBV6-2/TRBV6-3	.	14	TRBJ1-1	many	TGTGCCAGCAGTTATACGGTAACGAACACTGAAGCTTTCTTT	CASSYTVTNTEAFF
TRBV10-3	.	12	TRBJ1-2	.	TGTGCCATCAGTGAGGACAGCTATGGCTACACCTTC	CAISEDSYGYTF
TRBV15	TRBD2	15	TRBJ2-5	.	TGTGCCACCAGCCGAAGCGGGGGGGCCCAAGAGACCCAGTACTTC	CATSRSGGAQETQYF
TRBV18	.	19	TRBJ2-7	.	TGTGCCAGCTCACCACCGCGCATCCAGGGTATTACTCCGGCCTACGAGCAGTACTTC	CASSPPRIQGITPAYEQYF
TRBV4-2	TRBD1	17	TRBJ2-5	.	TGTGCCAGCAGCCAAGGGGGCGTGTCAGGGGGCGCGAAGACCCAGTACTTC	CASSQGGVSGGAKTQYF
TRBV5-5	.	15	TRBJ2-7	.	TGTGCCAGCAGCTTGAACCCTGGAGGTGGCTACGAGCAGTACTTC	CASSLNPGGGYEQYF
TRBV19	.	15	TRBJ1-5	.	TGTGCCAGTACCCCCGGGTCTAGAACGGGTCAGCCCCAGCATTTT	CASTPGSRTGQPQHF
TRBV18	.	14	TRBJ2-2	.	TGTGCCAGCTCACAGAGCGTAGTAACCGGGGAGCTGTTTTTT	CASSQSVVTGELFF
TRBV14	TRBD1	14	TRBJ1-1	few	TGTGCCAGCAGCCCGGACAGGGAGGACACTGAAGCTTTCTTT	CASSPDREDTEAFF
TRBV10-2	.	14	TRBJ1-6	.	TGCGCCAGCAGTGATCGGGGAGGAAATTCACCCCTCCACTTT	CASSDRGGNSPLHF
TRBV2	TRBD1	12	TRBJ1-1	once	TGTGCCAGCAGTCCTCGACAGGGCGAAGCTTTCTTT	CASSPRQGEAFF
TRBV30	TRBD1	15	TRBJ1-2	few	TGTGCCTGGAGTCCGGACAGGGGGCGTAACTATGGCTACACCTTC	CAWSPDRGRNYGYTF
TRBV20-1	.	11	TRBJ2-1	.	TGCAGTGCTAGTGGGCAACATGAGCAGTTCTTC	CSASGQHEQFF